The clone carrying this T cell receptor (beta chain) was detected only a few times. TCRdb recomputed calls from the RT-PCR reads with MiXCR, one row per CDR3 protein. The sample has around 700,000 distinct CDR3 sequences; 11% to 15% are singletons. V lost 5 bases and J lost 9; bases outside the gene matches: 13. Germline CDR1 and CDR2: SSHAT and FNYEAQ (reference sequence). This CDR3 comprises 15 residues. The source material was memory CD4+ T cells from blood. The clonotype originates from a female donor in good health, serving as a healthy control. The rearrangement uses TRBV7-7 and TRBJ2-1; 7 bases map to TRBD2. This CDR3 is CASSPRGGSVGEQFF. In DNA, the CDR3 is TGTGCCAGCAGCCCCCGGGGCGGGAGCGTGGGTGAGCAGTTCTTC.